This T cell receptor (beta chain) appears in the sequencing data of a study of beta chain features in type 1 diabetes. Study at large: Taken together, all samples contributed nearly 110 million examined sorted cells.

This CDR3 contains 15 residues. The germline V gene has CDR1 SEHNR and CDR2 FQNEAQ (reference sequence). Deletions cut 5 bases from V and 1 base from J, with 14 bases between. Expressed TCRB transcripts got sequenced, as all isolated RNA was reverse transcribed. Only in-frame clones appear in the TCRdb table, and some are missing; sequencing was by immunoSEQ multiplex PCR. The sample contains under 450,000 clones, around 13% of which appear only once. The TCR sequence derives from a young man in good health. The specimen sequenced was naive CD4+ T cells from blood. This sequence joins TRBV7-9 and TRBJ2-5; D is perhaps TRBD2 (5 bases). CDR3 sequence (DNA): TGTGCCAGCAGCCGTGGGTGGCGGGTCCAAGAGACCCAGTACTTC. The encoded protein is CASSRGWRVQETQYF.